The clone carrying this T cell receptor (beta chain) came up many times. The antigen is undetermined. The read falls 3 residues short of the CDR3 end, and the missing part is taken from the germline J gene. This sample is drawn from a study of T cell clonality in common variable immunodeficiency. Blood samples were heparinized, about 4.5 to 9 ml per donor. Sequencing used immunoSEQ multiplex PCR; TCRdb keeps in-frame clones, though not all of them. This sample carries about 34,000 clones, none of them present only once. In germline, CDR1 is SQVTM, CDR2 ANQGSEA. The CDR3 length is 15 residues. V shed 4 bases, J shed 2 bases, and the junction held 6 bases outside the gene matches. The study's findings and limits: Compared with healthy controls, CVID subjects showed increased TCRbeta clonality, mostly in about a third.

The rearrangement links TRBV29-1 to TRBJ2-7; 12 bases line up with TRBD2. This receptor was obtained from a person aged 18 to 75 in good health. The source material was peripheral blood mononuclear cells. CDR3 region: CSVAVLAGGAYEQYF. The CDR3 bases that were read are TGCAGCGTTGCGGTACTAGCGGGAGGAGCCTACGAG.